A single sample is the source of the 10 T cell receptor beta chains below, sequenced in a study of cytomegalovirus exposure and HLA in healthy donors. The PCR made use of 60 Vbeta and 13 Jbeta primers. Data came from immunoSEQ multiplex PCR; TCRdb stores just in-frame clones and leaves some out. The sample yields about 140,000 clones, 80% seen once. Sequences were obtained from PBMCs. Every receptor here comes from a man under 40 in good health and CMV-seronegative.

The V call is TRBV18, the J call TRBJ2-3; D is ambiguous. The CDR3 is 13 amino acids. Looked up from germline, CDR1 is KGHSH and CDR2 is LQKENI. Between the trimmed V and J ends, which lost 3 bases and 6 bases, there was a span of 10 bases. The CDR3 spells CASSPQERDTQYF. CDR3 DNA sequence: TGTGCCAGCTCACCTCAGGAAAGGGATACGCAGTATTTT.

The chain is built from TRBV7-9 and TRBJ1-1; D not resolved. This CDR3 spans 14 amino acids. From germline, CDR1 is SEHNR and CDR2 FQNEAQ (reference sequence). Trimming removed 2 bases from V and 4 bases from J, with 11 bases in between. The CDR3 here is CASSLFERGTEAFF. The DNA for the CDR3 is TGTGCCAGCAGCTTATTCGAGAGAGGCACTGAAGCTTTCTTT.

V gene TRBV5-1 combines with J gene TRBJ2-3; TRBD2 matches at 9 bases. The CDR3 length is 16 residues. Germline values: CDR1 SGHRS, CDR2 YFSETQ. J gave up 4 bases and V 1 base, and 7 bases lay outside the gene matches. CDR3 sequence (DNA): TGCGCCAGCAGCTTGCAGGCTAGCGGGACCTCAGATACGCAGTATTTT. It yields the protein CASSLQASGTSDTQYF.

The rearrangement links TRBV28 to TRBJ2-3, with 7 nucleotides matching TRBD2. V lost 4 bases, J lost 0 bases, and 7 bases stayed unmatched. The CDR3 sequence is 16 residues long. Germline CDR1 and CDR2: MDHEN and SYDVKM. The CDR3 DNA follows: TGTGCCAGCAGTTACCAAAAGCGGGATAGCACAGATACGCAGTATTTT. Translating it yields CASSYQKRDSTDTQYF.

The chain combines TRBV29-1 with TRBJ2-1; a weak D match, TRBD1 (8 bases). In germline, CDR1 is SQVTM, CDR2 ANQGSEA. V dropped 6 bases and J dropped 2 bases, with 14 bases sitting between them. This CDR3 has 14 amino acids. CDR3 in DNA: TGCAGCGTAGCGGGACAGGCTACCTACAATGAGCAGTTCTTC. Translating it yields CSVAGQATYNEQFF.

This chain uses TRBV5-1 with TRBJ2-2; D is possibly TRBD2 (5 bases). The ends were cut back, 1 base at V and 4 bases at J, with 14 bases in the middle. The CDR3 totals 16 residues. Germline V gene lookup returns CDR1 SGHRS and CDR2 YFSETQ. CDR3 sequence reads: CASSLWSSGGTGELFF. As DNA, the CDR3 is TGCGCCAGCAGCTTGTGGTCCAGCGGTGGCACCGGGGAGCTGTTTTTT.

The V call is TRBV27, the J call TRBJ2-3; 7 nucleotides line up with TRBD1. Germline V lookup: CDR1 MNHEY, CDR2 SMNVEV (reference sequence). The CDR3 contains 13 residues. V dropped 10 bases and J dropped 2; count of bases not matched to a gene: 6. CDR3 bases: TGTGCCACCGCGGACAGGAACACAGATACGCAGTATTTT. This gives the protein CATADRNTDTQYF.

The rearrangement links TRBV5-1 to TRBJ2-7, with TRBD2 matching over 10 bases. This CDR3 contains 15 residues. Germline V gene lookup returns CDR1 SGHRS and CDR2 YFSETQ. V lost 0 bases and J lost 3; bases outside the gene matches: 3. CDR3 region: CASSLGPSGSYEQYF. The CDR3 region has the DNA TGCGCCAGCAGCTTGGGGCCTAGCGGGAGCTACGAGCAGTACTTC. The whole variable domain, remainder taken from reference TRBV5-1 and TRBJ2-7, is KAGVTQTPRYLIKTRGQQVTLSCSPISGHRSVSWYQQTPGQGLQFLFEYFSETQRNKGNFPGRFSGRQFSNSRSEMNVSTLELGDSALYLCASSLGPSGSYEQYFGPGTRLTVT.

This clone appeared a few times. The CDR3 reads CASSPRTGTTYEQYF. DNA for the CDR3: TGTGCCAGCAGCCCTCGGACAGGGACCACCTACGAGCAGTACTTC. The chain is built from TRBV7-2 and TRBJ2-7; 8 nucleotides align to TRBD1. The J segment lost 2 bases and the V segment lost 5 bases, leaving 8 bases of the junction unmatched. Germline CDR1 SGHTA, CDR2 FQGNSA. There are 15 residues in the CDR3. Filled out from reference TRBV7-2 and TRBJ2-7, the complete variable domain reads GAGVSQSPSNKVTEKGKDVELRCDPISGHTALYWYRQSLGQGLEFLIYFQGNSAPDKSGLPSDRFSAERTGGSVSTLTIQRTQQEDSAVYLCASSPRTGTTYEQYFGPGTRLTVT.

V usage is TRBV4-3 and J usage is TRBJ2-7, with TRBD2 identical over 8 bases. Unmatched junction bases numbered 11, after V lost 3 bases and J lost 4 bases. The CDR3 sequence is 16 residues long. CDR1 is LGHNA and CDR2 is YSLEER in the germline V gene. The CDR3 here is CASSQGAAGETYEQYF. In DNA, the CDR3 is TGCGCCAGCAGCCAGGGTGCAGCGGGAGAAACGTACGAGCAGTACTTC.